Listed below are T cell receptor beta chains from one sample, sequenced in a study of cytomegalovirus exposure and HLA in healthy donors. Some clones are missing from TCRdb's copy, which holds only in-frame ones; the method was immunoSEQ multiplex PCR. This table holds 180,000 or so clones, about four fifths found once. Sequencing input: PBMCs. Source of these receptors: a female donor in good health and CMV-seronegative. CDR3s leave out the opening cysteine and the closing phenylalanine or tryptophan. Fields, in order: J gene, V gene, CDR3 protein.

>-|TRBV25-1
ASSFYEQY
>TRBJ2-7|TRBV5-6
ASSFGQTYEQY
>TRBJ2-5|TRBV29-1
SASVGRGETQY
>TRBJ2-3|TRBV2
ASSEQGQGADTQY
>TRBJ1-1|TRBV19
ASSYNGGYTEAF
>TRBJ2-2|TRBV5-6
ASSLVRTTNTGELF
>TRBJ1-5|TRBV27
ASSLLRGQPQH
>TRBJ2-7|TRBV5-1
ASSLARTPYEQY
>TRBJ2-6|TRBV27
ASSLTGTSSGANVLT
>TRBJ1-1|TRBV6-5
ASSYSGQGNTEAF
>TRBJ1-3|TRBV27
ASKLQGVGNTIY
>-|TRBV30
AWSRGTGLRNEQY
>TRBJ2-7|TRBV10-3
ATWGQGTISYEQY
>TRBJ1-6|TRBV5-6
ASSRQGPSYNSPLH
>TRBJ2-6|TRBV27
ASSPGTGISGANVLT